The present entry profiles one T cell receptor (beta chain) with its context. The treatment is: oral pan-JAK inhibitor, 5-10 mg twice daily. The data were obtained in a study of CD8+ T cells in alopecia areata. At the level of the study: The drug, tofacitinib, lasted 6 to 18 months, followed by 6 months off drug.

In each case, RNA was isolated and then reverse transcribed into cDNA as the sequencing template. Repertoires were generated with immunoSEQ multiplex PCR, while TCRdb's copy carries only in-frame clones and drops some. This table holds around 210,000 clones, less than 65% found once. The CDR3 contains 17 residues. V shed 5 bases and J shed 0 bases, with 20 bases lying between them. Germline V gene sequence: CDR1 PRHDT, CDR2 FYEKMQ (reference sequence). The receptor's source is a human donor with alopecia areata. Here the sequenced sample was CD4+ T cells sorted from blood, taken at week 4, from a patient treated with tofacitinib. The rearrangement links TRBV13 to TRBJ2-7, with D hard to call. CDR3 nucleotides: TGTGCCAGCAGCATCTCGGCCCGGGCTCGCAGCTCCTACGAGCAGTACTTC. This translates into CASSISARARSSYEQYF.